The sequence of this T cell receptor (beta chain) was determined in a study of OX40 agonist ivuxolimab in advanced cancers. Here immunoSEQ multiplex PCR was the method, and the copy in TCRdb shows in-frame clones only, minus some. The repertoire consists of approximately 80,000 clones, with around 94% occurring once and the leading ten covering roughly a tenth. The V gene's germline CDR1 is SGHTA and CDR2 FQGNSA. This CDR3 comprises 18 residues. Trimming removed 5 bases at V and 0 bases at J, with 20 bases between. No patient had autoimmune disease or received systemic immunosuppression. J is TRBJ1-5 and V is TRBV7-2, with no clear D. Sequencing used CD4+ or CD8+ T cells sorted from blood, obtained in a trial of the OX40 agonist ivuxolimab. The TCR was taken from an adult with an advanced solid tumor such as melanoma, head and neck, liver or kidney cancer. The CDR3 DNA is TGTGCCAGCAGCACCCCAAGCTTCTTCGGGGATAGCAATCAGCCCCAGCATTTT. The encoded protein is CASSTPSFFGDSNQPQHF.